A selection of T cell receptor beta chains follows, all from one sample in a study of monozygotic twins with inflammatory bowel disease. From the 5' RACE reads, TCRdb lists one entry per CDR3 protein and no DNA. With about 210,000 distinct CDR3 sequences in the sample, the ten largest clones hold roughly 8%. The specimen was blood. The receptors originated from a human donor with ulcerative colitis or Crohn's disease, or a healthy co-twin of an affected twin (not recorded which). Both conserved end residues are part of each CDR3.

V gene	J gene	CDR3 protein
TRBV12-3/TRBV12-4	TRBJ2-1	CASSPVAISTYNEQFF
TRBV9	TRBJ2-3	CASSDKSEGRGTDTQYF
TRBV19	TRBJ1-1	CASSRIYGSHTEAFF
TRBV7-3	TRBJ2-1	CASSLMGVGSSYNEQFF
TRBV7-2	TRBJ2-1	CASSALADLVYEQSF
TRBV20-1	TRBJ1-2	CSAPGQGDYGYTF
TRBV9	TRBJ2-3	CASSVGGQGALITSTDTQYF
TRBV7-9	TRBJ2-5	CASSRAIAGNQETQYF
TRBV5-1	TRBJ2-5	CASSLRTFQETQYF
TRBV5-1	TRBJ2-3	CASSPRDKTDTQYF
TRBV7-2	TRBJ1-5	CASSFSGGNQPQHF
TRBV18	TRBJ1-3	CASSPAAIGNTIYF
TRBV25-1	TRBJ2-1	CASSRPGEVGEQFF
TRBV20-1	TRBJ1-4	CSATTGSLNEKLFF
TRBV2	TRBJ2-7	CASATLSYEQYF
TRBV5-1	TRBJ1-5	CASSLGDGQPQHF
TRBV20-1	TRBJ2-1	CSALGRASYNEQFF
TRBV27	TRBJ2-5	CASSPYPFGETQYF
TRBV12-3/TRBV12-4	TRBJ2-6	CASSFRVPHSPQSGANVLTF
TRBV6-5	TRBJ2-1	CASSYHGLAGYNEQFF
TRBV12-3/TRBV12-4	TRBJ1-5	CASSWGKNQPQHF
TRBV19	TRBJ1-1	CASIKVPGLFANTEAFF
TRBV4-3	TRBJ2-3	CASSQDPWTGRPDTQYF
TRBV5-5	TRBJ1-1	CASSSGDSRNTEAFF
TRBV5-1	TRBJ2-3	CASSYQREVTDTQYF
TRBV7-2	TRBJ2-3	CASSLAGGFGTDTQYF
TRBV15	TRBJ2-1	CATSRGGQGGNEQFF
TRBV5-1	TRBJ2-2	CASSLEANTGELFF
TRBV28	TRBJ1-5	CASTPGRKNQPQHF
TRBV4-2	TRBJ2-4	CASSQADIQYF
TRBV5-6	TRBJ2-3	CASSWGPADTQYF
TRBV12-3/TRBV12-4	TRBJ2-1	CASSLGGGKGNEQFF
TRBV20-1	TRBJ2-5	CSASRLAGRGETQYF
TRBV12-3/TRBV12-4	TRBJ1-4	CASTQQGRREKLFF
TRBV7-2	TRBJ2-5	CASSLDSGGAQETQDF
TRBV12-3/TRBV12-4	TRBJ1-4	CASRLRRNEKLFF
TRBV19	TRBJ2-1	CASSPRGNNYNEQFF
TRBV9	TRBJ2-2	CASSVAELTSGELFF
TRBV6-5	TRBJ1-5	CASSNTGTGYNQPQHF
TRBV18	TRBJ2-7	CASSPVPNYEQYF
TRBV4-1	TRBJ1-2	CASSQSGGVNYGYTF
TRBV4-2	TRBJ2-1	CASSPTLGREGPEQFF
TRBV6-6	TRBJ2-7	CASSSAGTGNEQYF
TRBV5-5	TRBJ2-4	CASSLEGWDDIQYF
TRBV7-2	TRBJ2-7	CASSPRQGAYEQYF
TRBV7-9	TRBJ2-5	CASSLGTIDILQETQYF
TRBV15	TRBJ2-7	CATSRDRSGKYEQYF
TRBV29-1	TRBJ2-2	CSVKLAGANTGELFF
TRBV5-1	TRBJ2-5	CASSAGDRSGGETQYF